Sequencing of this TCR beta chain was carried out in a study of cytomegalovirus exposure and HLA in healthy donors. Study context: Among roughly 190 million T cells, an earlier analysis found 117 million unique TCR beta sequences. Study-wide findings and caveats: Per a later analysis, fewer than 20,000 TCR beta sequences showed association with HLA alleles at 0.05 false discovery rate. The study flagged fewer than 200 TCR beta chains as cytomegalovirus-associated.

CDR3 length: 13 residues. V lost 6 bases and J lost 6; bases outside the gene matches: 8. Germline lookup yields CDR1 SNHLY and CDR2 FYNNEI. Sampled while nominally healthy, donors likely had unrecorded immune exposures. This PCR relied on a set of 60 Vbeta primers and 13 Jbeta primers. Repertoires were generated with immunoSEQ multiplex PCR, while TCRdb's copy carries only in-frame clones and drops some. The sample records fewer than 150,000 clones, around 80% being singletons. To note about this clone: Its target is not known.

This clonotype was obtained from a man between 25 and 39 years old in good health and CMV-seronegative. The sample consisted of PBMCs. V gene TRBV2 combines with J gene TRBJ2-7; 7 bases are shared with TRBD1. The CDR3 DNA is TGTGCCAGCAGCCGACAGGGATCCGCCGAGCAGTACTTC. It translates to CASSRQGSAEQYF.